The 8 T cell receptor beta chains presented below share a single source sample, sequenced in a study of blood T cell repertoires in COVID-19. TCRdb's copy holds only in-frame clones and misses some; the assay was immunoSEQ multiplex PCR. The data show approximately 500,000 clones, roughly 90% seen once. Sequencing used PBMCs or T cells enriched from blood (not recorded which). The receptors shown here come from a woman aged 40 to 50 who had recovered from COVID-19.

This chain joins TRBV4-1 and TRBJ1-5; no reliable D call. Germline V gene data show CDR1 as MGHRA and CDR2 as YSYEKL. This CDR3 contains 15 residues. The V gene lost 3 bases and the J gene lost 1 base, with 10 bases spanning the gap. The CDR3 DNA sequence: TGCGCCAGCAGCCACCGAACAGAAAGCAATCAGCCCCAGCATTTT. This translates into CASSHRTESNQPQHF.

The chain has TRBV13 and TRBJ2-5; 12 nucleotides match TRBD2. The germline gives CDR1 PRHDT, CDR2 FYEKMQ (reference sequence). CDR3 size: 15 residues. V lost 5 bases, J lost 5 bases, and 6 bases stayed unmatched. The CDR3 protein is CASSPRLAGVETQYF. The CDR3 DNA reads TGTGCCAGCAGCCCTCGACTAGCGGGAGTGGAGACCCAGTACTTC. Based on the CDR3 plus reference TRBV13 and TRBJ2-5, the full variable domain is AAGVIQSPRHLIKEKRETATLKCYPIPRHDTVYWYQQGPGQDPQFLISFYEKMQSDKGSIPDRFSAQQFSDYHSELNMSSLELGDSALYFCASSPRLAGVETQYFGPGTRLLVL.

The chain is built from TRBV24-1 and TRBJ1-6, with a tentative D call TRBD1 (6 bases). Germline V gives CDR1 KGHDR, CDR2 SFDVKD. This CDR3 region has 14 residues. Trimming left V 5 bases short and J 7 bases short, with 11 bases between. CDR3 sequence: CATSGAGQNSPLHF. The CDR3 coding sequence is TGTGCCACCAGTGGCGCCGGACAGAATTCACCCCTCCACTTT.

This clone was detected once. This chain connects TRBV6-5 to TRBJ1-6, with D maybe TRBD1 (6 bases). Trimming removed 6 bases at V and 9 bases at J, with 18 bases between. The germline V gene encodes CDR1 MNHEY and CDR2 SVGAGI. This CDR3 comprises 15 residues. CDR3 in amino acids: CASRTSRGRGSPLHF. The CDR3 DNA reads as TGTGCCAGCAGGACCTCGAGGGGGAGAGGTTCACCCCTCCACTTT.

The chain is built from TRBV6-2 or TRBV6-3 and TRBJ1-5; a possible D gene is TRBD1 (5 bases). This CDR3 has 15 amino acids. The germline CDR1 and CDR2 sequences are MNHEY and SVGEGT. Trimming cost V 4 bases and J 2 bases, with 12 bases left between them. CDR3 DNA sequence: TGTGCCAGCAGTTTGCAGGGAAGTGGCAATCAGCCCCAGCATTTT. Translated: CASSLQGSGNQPQHF.

The chain employs TRBV6-5 and TRBJ2-1; D remains ambiguous. The CDR3 runs to 13 residues. V was clipped by 2 bases and J by 4 bases, with 6 bases between them. Germline V gives CDR1 MNHEY, CDR2 SVGAGI. In DNA, the CDR3 is TGTGCCAGCAGTTACGGGCCTTACAATGAGCAGTTCTTC. This gives the protein CASSYGPYNEQFF.

The J gene is TRBJ2-1, the V gene TRBV5-4, with 10 bases aligning to TRBD2. The length of the CDR3 is 15 residues. The germline V gene has CDR1 SGHNT and CDR2 YYREEE (reference sequence). V dropped 0 bases and J dropped 7; count of bases not matched to a gene: 4. The chain's CDR3 is CASSLALAGSNEQFF. The CDR3 DNA is TGTGCCAGCAGCTTGGCACTAGCGGGAAGTAATGAGCAGTTCTTC.

This clone was seen only once. The rearrangement links TRBV29-1 to TRBJ2-7; 12 positions agree with TRBD2. V lost 6 bases and J lost 2; bases outside the gene matches: 8. The CDR3 runs to 15 residues. Per the germline V gene, CDR1 is SQVTM and CDR2 is ANQGSEA. The CDR3 region is CSVQKGLAGAYEQYF. The CDR3 DNA reads TGCAGCGTACAGAAGGGACTAGCGGGTGCCTACGAGCAGTACTTC.